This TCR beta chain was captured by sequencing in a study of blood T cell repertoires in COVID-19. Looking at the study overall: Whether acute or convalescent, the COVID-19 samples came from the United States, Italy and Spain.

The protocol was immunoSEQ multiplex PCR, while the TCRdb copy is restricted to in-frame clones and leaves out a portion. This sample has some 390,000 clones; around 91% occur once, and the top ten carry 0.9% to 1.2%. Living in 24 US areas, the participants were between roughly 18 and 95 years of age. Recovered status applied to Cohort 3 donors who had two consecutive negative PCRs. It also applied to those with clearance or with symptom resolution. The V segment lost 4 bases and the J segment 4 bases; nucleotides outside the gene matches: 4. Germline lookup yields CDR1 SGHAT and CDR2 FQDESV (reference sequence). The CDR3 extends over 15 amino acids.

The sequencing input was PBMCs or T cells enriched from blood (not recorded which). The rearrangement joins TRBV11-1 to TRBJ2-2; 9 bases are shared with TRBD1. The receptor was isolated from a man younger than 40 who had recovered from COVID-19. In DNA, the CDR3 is TGTGCCAGCAGCTCCGGACAGGGGTCCACCGGGGAGCTGTTTTTT. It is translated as CASSSGQGSTGELFF.